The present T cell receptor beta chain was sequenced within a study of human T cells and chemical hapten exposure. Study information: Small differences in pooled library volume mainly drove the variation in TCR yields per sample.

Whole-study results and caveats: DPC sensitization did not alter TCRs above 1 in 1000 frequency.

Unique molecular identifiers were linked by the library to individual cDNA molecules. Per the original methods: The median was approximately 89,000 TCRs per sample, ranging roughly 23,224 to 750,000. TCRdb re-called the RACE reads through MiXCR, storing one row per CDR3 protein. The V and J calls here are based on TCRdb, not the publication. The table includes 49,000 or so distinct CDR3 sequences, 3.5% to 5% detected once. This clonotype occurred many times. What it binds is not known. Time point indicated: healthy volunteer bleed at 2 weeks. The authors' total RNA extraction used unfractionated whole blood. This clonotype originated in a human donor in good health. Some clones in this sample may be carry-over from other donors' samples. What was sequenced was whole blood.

The CDR3 DNA follows: TGTGCCACCTCCAGCGGTACCCAAGAGACCCAGTACTTC. Residues: CATSSGTQETQYF. The chain carries TRBV6-5 and TRBJ2-5; TRBD2 is a possible D gene (5 bases). This CDR3 comprises 13 residues. Per the germline V gene, CDR1 is MNHEY and CDR2 is SVGAGI. V dropped 10 bases and J dropped 1 base, with 13 bases sitting between them.